The sequence of this T cell receptor beta chain was determined in a study of T cells in Graves' hyperthyroidism and ophthalmopathy. Study-wide results and caveats: Ophthalmopathy was told apart from stable hyperthyroidism by a 13 V-J model.

In its sample, this clonotype was seen many times. Its antigen remains unknown. Amplified TCR beta CDR3 regions derived from RNA transcripts. During a first-round RT-PCR of the TCR CDR3, the HTBI primer set was used. One entry per CDR3 protein results from TCRdb running MiXCR on the multiplex PCR reads. The data show 530,000 or so distinct CDR3 sequences, 17% seen once. The source material was blood. The receptor comes from a woman aged 18-29 years with Graves' ophthalmopathy.

CDR3 sequence reads: CASSFRGIDGYTF. For the CDR3, the DNA is TGTGCCAGCAGCTTTCGGGGGATAGACGGCTACACCTTC. The rearrangement joins TRBV11-2 to TRBJ1-2; D possibly corresponds to TRBD1 (5 bases). V was cut by 3 bases and J by 8 bases, with 13 bases left in between. CDR3 length equals 13 residues. Germline V gene lookup returns CDR1 SGHAT and CDR2 FQNNGV.